The rows below give T cell receptor beta chains drawn from one sample of a study of response to subunit inactivated influenza vaccine. One entry per CDR3 protein results from TCRdb running MiXCR on the RT-PCR reads. There are 490,000 or so distinct CDR3 sequences in the sample; around 8% occur only once, and approximately 12% lies in the top ten. The sample was PBMCs from blood, taken less than 25 months after vaccination. These receptors all stem from a man in his fifties or sixties who received an inactivated influenza vaccine. Each CDR3 is given with its conserved first and last residue. Fields, in order: D gene, clone size, V gene, J gene, CDR3 DNA, CDR3 protein. D genes are given only for firm matches. Rows give clone size only sometimes, using once, few, many, or a class for an expanded clone.

d_gene: -
abundance: -
v_gene: TRBV7-2
j_gene: TRBJ2-3
CDR3nt: TGTGCCAGCAGCTCACTTATGTCAGCAGATACGCAGTATTTT
CDR3aa: CASSSLMSADTQYF

d_gene: TRBD1
abundance: -
v_gene: TRBV9
j_gene: TRBJ1-3
CDR3nt: TGTGCCAGCAGCCCGGGGACAGCTACCTCTGGAAACACCATATATTTT
CDR3aa: CASSPGTATSGNTIYF

d_gene: -
abundance: many
v_gene: TRBV20-1
j_gene: TRBJ1-3
CDR3nt: TGCAGTGCTACCGACGGAAGTGGGGTTTCGGACACCATATATTTT
CDR3aa: CSATDGSGVSDTIYF

d_gene: -
abundance: few
v_gene: TRBV11-2
j_gene: TRBJ2-1
CDR3nt: TGTGCCAGCAGCTTAGTGGGAGCGGCTGAGCAGTTCTTC
CDR3aa: CASSLVGAAEQFF

d_gene: TRBD2
abundance: few
v_gene: TRBV10-3
j_gene: TRBJ2-7
CDR3nt: TGTGCCATCAGTGGACCCAGCGGGAGGGCTCCGGTCGAGCAGTACTTC
CDR3aa: CAISGPSGRAPVEQYF

d_gene: -
abundance: -
v_gene: TRBV4-2
j_gene: TRBJ2-5
CDR3nt: TGTGCCAGCAGCCAAGAGCCCCAGGGAAGCCAAGAGACCCAGTACTTC
CDR3aa: CASSQEPQGSQETQYF

d_gene: TRBD1
abundance: -
v_gene: TRBV15
j_gene: TRBJ1-2
CDR3nt: TGTGCCACCAGCAGGGGAGACAGGGGGCCTGCCGGCTACACCTTC
CDR3aa: CATSRGDRGPAGYTF

d_gene: TRBD2
abundance: many
v_gene: TRBV4-2
j_gene: TRBJ2-1
CDR3nt: TGTGCCAGCAGCCAAGATCTGGGGGTAGCGGGGTATAATGAGCAGTTCTTC
CDR3aa: CASSQDLGVAGYNEQFF

d_gene: -
abundance: many
v_gene: TRBV6-2/TRBV6-3
j_gene: TRBJ2-4
CDR3nt: TGTGCCAGCAGTTACGTACAGGGACGGTTGGACAAAAACATTCAGTACTTC
CDR3aa: CASSYVQGRLDKNIQYF

d_gene: -
abundance: few
v_gene: TRBV7-9
j_gene: TRBJ1-4
CDR3nt: TGTGCCAGCAGCGGAGGACAACGCAGGGAAAAACTGTTTTTT
CDR3aa: CASSGGQRREKLFF

d_gene: -
abundance: -
v_gene: TRBV6-2/TRBV6-3
j_gene: TRBJ2-1
CDR3nt: TGTGCCAGCAGTTACGGGGGGGCGGAGCAGTTCTTC
CDR3aa: CASSYGGAEQFF